These 20 T cell receptor beta chains share one sample of origin, sequenced in a study of blood T cell repertoires in COVID-19. Using immunoSEQ multiplex PCR, the repertoire was profiled, and TCRdb retains in-frame clones only, with some absent. The repertoire holds some 390,000 clones, with about nine tenths as singletons. Specimen: PBMCs or T cells enriched from blood (not recorded which). The receptors derive from a woman in her twenties or thirties who had recovered from COVID-19.

The chain joins TRBV28 to TRBJ1-2; no definite D call. Trimming stripped 1 base from V and 5 bases from J, with 17 bases between. The CDR3 is made up of 16 amino acids. The germline gives CDR1 MDHEN, CDR2 SYDVKM. The CDR3 here is CASSLYGRPPGYGYTF. CDR3 nucleotide sequence: TGTGCCAGCAGTTTATATGGGAGGCCCCCTGGTTATGGCTACACCTTC.

This clone was seen only once. This sequence joins TRBV9 and TRBJ1-5, with unresolved D. In germline, CDR1 is SGDLS, CDR2 YYNGEE. The CDR3 runs to 15 residues. V dropped 0 bases and J dropped 10 bases, with 17 bases sitting between them. CDR3 in amino acids: CASSVAQAPKSPQHF. The CDR3 DNA reads TGTGCCAGCAGCGTAGCTCAGGCCCCCAAGTCTCCCCAGCATTTT.

The chain joins TRBV6-5 to TRBJ1-3, with D unclear. V dropped 6 bases and J dropped 2 bases, with 5 bases sitting between them. Germline V CDR1 and CDR2: MNHEY, SVGAGI. The CDR3 covers 12 residues. CDR3 nucleotides: TGTGCCAGCAGGAGTACTGGAAACACCATATATTTT. Translated, it gives CASRSTGNTIYF.

The genes are TRBV15 and TRBJ1-2; tentative D call: TRBD1 (6 bases). The V and J ends lost 5 bases and 8 bases respectively, with 15 bases between them. The germline CDR1 and CDR2 sequences are LNHNV and YYDKDF (reference sequence). The CDR3 has 13 residues. The CDR3 protein is CATSDTGLEGYTF. In DNA, the CDR3 is TGTGCCACCAGCGATACAGGGCTGGAAGGCTACACCTTC.

The rearrangement joins TRBV3-1 (or the pseudogene TRBV3-2) to TRBJ2-5, with D uncertain. V lost 1 base to trimming and J lost 2 bases, with 8 bases between them. Germline V gene lookup returns CDR1 LGHDT and CDR2 YNNKEL (reference sequence). The CDR3 sequence is 14 residues long. The CDR3 loop is CASSQAGNQETQYF. The CDR3 DNA sequence: TGTGCCAGCAGCCAAGCCGGTAATCAAGAGACCCAGTACTTC.

The J gene is TRBJ1-1, the V gene TRBV9; D is unclear. Per the germline V gene, CDR1 is SGDLS and CDR2 is YYNGEE. V was trimmed by 3 bases and J by 0 bases, leaving 12 bases between them. CDR3 length: 15 residues. CDR3 bases: TGTGCCAGCAGCGAAGATATGGGCTTGAACACTGAAGCTTTCTTT. The encoded protein is CASSEDMGLNTEAFF.

This clone was counted a single time. J is TRBJ1-4 and V is TRBV2; a possible D gene is TRBD1 (5 bases). The CDR3 is made up of 16 amino acids. Germline CDR1 reads SNHLY; CDR2 reads FYNNEI. Trimming stripped 7 bases from V and 8 bases from J, with 23 bases between. The CDR3, as DNA: TGTGCCAGCAAGGTCGGGCAGGGAGGAGGCGAAGAAAAACTGTTTTTT. This gives the protein CASKVGQGGGEEKLFF.

V and J are TRBV7-2 and TRBJ1-1; perhaps TRBD1 as D (6 bases). Trimming left V 2 bases short and J 12 bases short, with 16 bases between. This CDR3 is built from 13 residues. Germline lookup yields CDR1 SGHTA and CDR2 FQGNSA. The CDR3 loop reads CASSLTGTPKSFF. The CDR3 DNA reads as TGTGCCAGCAGCTTAACGGGGACACCTAAATCTTTCTTT.

The genes are TRBV3-1 (or the pseudogene TRBV3-2) and TRBJ2-7; 7 nucleotides match TRBD2. The CDR3 is 14 amino acids. Germline V lookup: CDR1 LGHDT, CDR2 YNNKEL (reference sequence). With V trimmed by 5 bases and J by 3 bases, 7 bases remained unmatched. CDR3 bases: TGTGCCAGCAGCTACCGGGACTACGGCTACGAGCAGTACTTC. It codes for CASSYRDYGYEQYF.

CDR3 sequence (DNA): TGTGCCAGCAGCTTAGGGCGGCAGGGGGATTATAGCAATCAGCCCCAGCATTTT. Translating gives CASSLGRQGDYSNQPQHF. The rearrangement joins TRBV7-8 to TRBJ1-5; 7 bases are a match to TRBD1. Per germline, CDR1 SGHVS and CDR2 FQNEAQ. The CDR3 consists of 18 residues. Trimming took 1 base from V and 0 from J; bases not matched to a gene: 9.

The chain has TRBV7-8 and TRBJ2-7; 15 bases fit TRBD2. V shed 5 bases, J shed 6 bases, and the junction held 5 bases outside the gene matches. The V gene's germline CDR1 is SGHVS and CDR2 FQNEAQ. This CDR3 contains 15 residues. CDR3 loop: CASSQWTSGRGEQYF. For the CDR3, the DNA is TGTGCCAGCAGCCAATGGACTAGCGGGAGGGGCGAGCAGTACTTC.

The rearrangement links TRBV7-2 to TRBJ1-2, with 11 bases that match TRBD1. V gave up 1 base and J gave up 4 bases; unmatched junction bases: 2. This CDR3 is 15 amino acids long. Germline V gene data show CDR1 as SGHTA and CDR2 as FQGNSA. CDR3 residues: CASSLGGQGGYGYTF. CDR3 nucleotide sequence: TGTGCCAGCAGCTTAGGGGGACAGGGGGGCTATGGCTACACCTTC.

The chain has TRBV28 and TRBJ2-1; 8 nucleotides align to TRBD2. J was trimmed by 8 bases and V by 5 bases; bases with no gene match: 8. This CDR3 region has 14 residues. CDR1 and CDR2 from the germline V gene are MDHEN and SYDVKM. Here the CDR3 reads CASSQAGVSYEQFF. The CDR3 DNA is TGTGCCAGCAGTCAAGCGGGAGTAAGTTATGAGCAGTTCTTC. Full variable domain (missing parts from reference TRBV28 and TRBJ2-1): DVKVTQSSRYLVKRTGEKVFLECVQDMDHENMFWYRQDPGLGLRLIYFSYDVKMKEKGDIPEGYSVSREKKERFSLILESASTNQTSMYLCASSQAGVSYEQFFGPGTRLTVL.

This sequence joins TRBV30 and TRBJ2-4; 9 nucleotides agree with TRBD1. With V trimmed by 1 base and J by 1 base, 2 bases remained unmatched. CDR3 size: 15 residues. Germline V lookup: CDR1 GTSNPN, CDR2 SVGIG (reference sequence). This CDR3 is CAWSGGTGAKNIQYF. For the CDR3, the DNA is TGTGCCTGGAGTGGGGGGACAGGGGCCAAAAACATTCAGTACTTC.

The chain employs TRBV27 and TRBJ1-2, with D possibly TRBD1 on 5 matching bases. The CDR3 has 17 residues. V lost 1 base and J lost 0, with 15 bases in between. The germline V gene encodes CDR1 MNHEY and CDR2 SMNVEV (reference sequence). The CDR3 region has the DNA TGTGCCAGCAGTTTATGGGGGGGGACTGGAACTAACTATGGCTACACCTTC. This codes for CASSLWGGTGTNYGYTF.

This chain uses TRBV11-1 with TRBJ2-1, with unresolved D. The CDR3 has 15 amino acids. V lost 0 bases and J 5 bases, leaving 11 bases between the germline ends. Germline V gene data show CDR1 as SGHAT and CDR2 as FQDESV (reference sequence). Written as DNA, the CDR3 is TGTGCCAGCAGCTTAGCGTGGCAGAAAAACAATGAGCAGTTCTTC. Protein sequence: CASSLAWQKNNEQFF.

V usage is TRBV19 and J usage is TRBJ2-7; D remains ambiguous. Germline V CDR1 and CDR2: LNHDA, SQIVND (reference sequence). The CDR3 extends over 13 amino acids. The V gene lost 5 bases and the J gene lost 5 bases, with 13 bases spanning the gap. The CDR3 here is CASSFSKQNEQYF. The CDR3 DNA reads as TGTGCCAGTAGTTTTAGCAAGCAGAACGAGCAGTACTTC.

This chain links TRBV5-1 with TRBJ2-7, with a weak D call TRBD2 (5 bases). Between the trimmed V and J ends, which lost 7 bases and 0 bases, there was a span of 14 bases. This CDR3 contains 14 residues. Germline V lookup: CDR1 SGHRS, CDR2 YFSETQ. In nucleotides, the CDR3 is TGCGCCAGCTGCACGGGAAGTGTCTCCTACGAGCAGTACTTC. This sequence encodes CASCTGSVSYEQYF. Filled out from reference TRBV5-1 and TRBJ2-7, the complete variable domain reads KAGVTQTPRYLIKTRGQQVTLSCSPISGHRSVSWYQQTPGQGLQFLFEYFSETQRNKGNFPGRFSGRQFSNSRSEMNVSTLELGDSALYLCASCTGSVSYEQYFGPGTRLTVT.

This clone appeared once. This rearrangement joins TRBV6-4 to TRBJ2-7, with a weak D call TRBD2 (5 bases). CDR1 and CDR2 (germline): MRHNA, SNTAGT. This CDR3 spans 13 amino acids. Trimming stripped 6 bases from V and 6 bases from J, with 15 bases between. The CDR3 is CASRAGVLGEQYF. CDR3 sequence (DNA): TGTGCCAGCAGGGCCGGGGTCCTTGGCGAGCAGTACTTC.

The chain joins TRBV6-1 to TRBJ1-5; D is ambiguous. V shed 1 base and J shed 0 bases, with 7 bases lying between them. There are 15 residues in the CDR3. Looked up from germline, CDR1 is MNHNS and CDR2 is SASEGT. CDR3 DNA sequence: TGTGCCAGCAGTGAAGGGCAGAATAGCAATCAGCCCCAGCATTTT. It yields the protein CASSEGQNSNQPQHF.